The clone carrying this TCR beta chain was seen more than once but under ten times. The antigen is not known. Donors sampled were nominally healthy, though unrecorded immune exposures were likely. This sample stems from a study of cytomegalovirus exposure and HLA in healthy donors. Overall study results and limits: Roughly even sequencing depth across donors was the assumption behind the presence/absence analyses.

The primer mix had 60 Vbeta and 13 Jbeta primers. Method: immunoSEQ multiplex PCR; TCRdb's copy keeps in-frame clones and lacks some. The data contain some 130,000 clones, roughly 82% of them singletons. The CDR3 covers 13 residues. Germline-derived CDR1 and CDR2 are MNHEY and SMNVEV (reference sequence). Trimming took 6 bases from V and 4 from J, leaving 12 bases between them. The TCR was taken from a boy aged 5-17 years in good health and CMV-seronegative. Sequencing was performed on PBMCs. This chain links TRBV27 with TRBJ1-1; D is possibly TRBD1 (5 bases). CDR3 region: CASRRTRATEAFF. The DNA of the CDR3 is TGTGCCAGCAGACGGACCAGGGCCACTGAAGCTTTCTTT.